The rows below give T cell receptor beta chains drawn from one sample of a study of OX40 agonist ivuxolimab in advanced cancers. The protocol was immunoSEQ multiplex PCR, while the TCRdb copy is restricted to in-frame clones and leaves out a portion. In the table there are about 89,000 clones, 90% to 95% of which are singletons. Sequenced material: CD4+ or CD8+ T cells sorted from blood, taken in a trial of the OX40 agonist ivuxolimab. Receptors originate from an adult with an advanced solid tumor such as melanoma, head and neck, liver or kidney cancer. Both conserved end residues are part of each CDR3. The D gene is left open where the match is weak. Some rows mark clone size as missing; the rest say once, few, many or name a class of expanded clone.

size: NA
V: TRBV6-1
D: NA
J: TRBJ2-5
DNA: TGTGCCAGCAGTGTACAAGAGACCCAGTACTTC
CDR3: CASSVQETQYF

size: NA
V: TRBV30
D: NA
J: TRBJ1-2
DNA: TGTGCCGGGCCGACAGGAGGCTATGGCTACACCTTC
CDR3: CAGPTGGYGYTF

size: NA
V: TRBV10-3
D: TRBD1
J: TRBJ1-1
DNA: TGTGCCATCAGCGAGACAGGGGACACTGAAGCTTTCTTT
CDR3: CAISETGDTEAFF

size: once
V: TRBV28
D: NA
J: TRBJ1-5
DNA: TGTGCCAGCAGTTTAGGTGTAGGGGGTAGCAATCAGCCCCAGCATTTT
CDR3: CASSLGVGGSNQPQHF

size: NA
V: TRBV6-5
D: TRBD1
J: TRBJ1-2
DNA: TGTGCCATCCATGGACAGGGGCGGGGAGGCTACACCTTC
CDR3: CAIHGQGRGGYTF

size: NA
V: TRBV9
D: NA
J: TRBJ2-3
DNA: TGTGCCAGCAGCTCCAGAGAGGATACGCAGTATTTT
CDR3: CASSSREDTQYF

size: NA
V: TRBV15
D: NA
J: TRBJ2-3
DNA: TGTGCCACCAGCAGGGTCGGAGATACGCAGTATTTT
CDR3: CATSRVGDTQYF

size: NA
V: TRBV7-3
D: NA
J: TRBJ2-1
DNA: TGTGCCAGCAGCTTAGGAAATGGGGAATACAATGAGCAGTTCTTC
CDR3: CASSLGNGEYNEQFF

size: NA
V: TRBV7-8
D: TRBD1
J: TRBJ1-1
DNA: TGTGCCAGCAGCTTCGACAGGGACACTGAAGCTTTCTTT
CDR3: CASSFDRDTEAFF

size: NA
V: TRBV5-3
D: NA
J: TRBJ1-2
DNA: TGTGCCAGCAGCTCAACAGCGAACTATGGCTACACCTTC
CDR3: CASSSTANYGYTF

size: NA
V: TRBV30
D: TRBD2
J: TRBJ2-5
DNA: TGTGCCTGGAGCTGGACCTTGACTAGCGGGAGTAACCAAGAGACCCAGTACTTC
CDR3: CAWSWTLTSGSNQETQYF

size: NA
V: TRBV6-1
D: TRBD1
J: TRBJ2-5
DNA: TGTGCCAGCAAAGGGTACAGGGGCACCGGGACCCAGTACTTC
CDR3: CASKGYRGTGTQYF

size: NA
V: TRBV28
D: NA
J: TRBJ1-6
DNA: TGTGCCAGCAGTAGAGTGTACCTTAGTAATTCACCCCTCCACTTT
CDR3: CASSRVYLSNSPLHF

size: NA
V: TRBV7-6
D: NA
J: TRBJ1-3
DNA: TGTGCCAGCAGCTTAGCAGACGGACTAGTCGGAAACACCATATATTTT
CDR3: CASSLADGLVGNTIYF

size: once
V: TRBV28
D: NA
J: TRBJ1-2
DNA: TGTGCCAGCAGCCCGCTCCGGGGATATGGCTACACCTTC
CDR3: CASSPLRGYGYTF

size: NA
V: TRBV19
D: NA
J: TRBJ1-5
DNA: TGTGCCAGTAGTATTTACGGGAGCAATCAGCCCCAGCATTTT
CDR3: CASSIYGSNQPQHF

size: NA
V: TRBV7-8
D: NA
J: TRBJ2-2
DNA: TGTGCCAGCAGCTTACGCGGGCAGAACACCGGGGAGCTGTTTTTT
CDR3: CASSLRGQNTGELFF

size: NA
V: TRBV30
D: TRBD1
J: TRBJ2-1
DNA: TGTGCCTGGAGTGACCTGGGGACAGTCGGATTGCAGTTCTTC
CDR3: CAWSDLGTVGLQFF

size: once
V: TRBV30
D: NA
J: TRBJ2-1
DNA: TGTGCCTGGGAACTTACTAGGAGTATCTTGGGCTCCTACAATGAGCAGTTCTTC
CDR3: CAWELTRSILGSYNEQFF

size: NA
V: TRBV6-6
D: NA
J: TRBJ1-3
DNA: TGTGCCAGCAGGGGGAACGGAAACACCATATATTTT
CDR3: CASRGNGNTIYF

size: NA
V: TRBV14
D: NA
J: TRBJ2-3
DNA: TGTGCCAGCAGCCAAGGCACCTCAGATACGCAGTATTTT
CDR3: CASSQGTSDTQYF

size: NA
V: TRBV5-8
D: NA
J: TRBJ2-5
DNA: TGTGCCAGCAGCTTGCCTCAAGAGACCCAGTACTTC
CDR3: CASSLPQETQYF

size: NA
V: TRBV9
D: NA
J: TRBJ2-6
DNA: TGTGCCAGCAGCGTGGTAGGGTCTGGGGCCAACGTCCTGACTTTC
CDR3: CASSVVGSGANVLTF

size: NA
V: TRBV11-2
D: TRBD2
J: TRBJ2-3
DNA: TGTGCCAGCAGCGCTATAACCGGGACTAGCGGGGGGGTGGAGTATTTT
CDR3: CASSAITGTSGGVEYF

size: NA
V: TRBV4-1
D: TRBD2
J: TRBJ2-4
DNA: TGCGCCAGCAGCCGAGGACTAGCGGGGGGTCTAGCCAAAAACATTCAGTACTTC
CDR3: CASSRGLAGGLAKNIQYF

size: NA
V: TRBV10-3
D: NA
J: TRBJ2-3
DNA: TGTGCCATCAGTGGCGGTGCCATTGATACGCAGTATTTT
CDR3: CAISGGAIDTQYF

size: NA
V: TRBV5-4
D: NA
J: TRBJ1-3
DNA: TGTGCCAGCAGCTTTGGAGGGGTCTCCTCTGGAAACACCATATATTTT
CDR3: CASSFGGVSSGNTIYF

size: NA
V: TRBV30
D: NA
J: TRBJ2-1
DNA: TGTGCCAACTTAGCGGCCAGCTCCTACAATGAGCAGTTCTTC
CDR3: CANLAASSYNEQFF

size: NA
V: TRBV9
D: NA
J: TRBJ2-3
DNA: TGTGCCAGCAGCGTAGGGTGGGGAGATACGCAGTATTTT
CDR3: CASSVGWGDTQYF

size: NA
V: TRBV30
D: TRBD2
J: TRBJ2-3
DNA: TGTGCCTGGGGACCTAGCGGGGGCACAGATACGCAGTATTTT
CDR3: CAWGPSGGTDTQYF